This T cell receptor (beta chain) came from a study of vaccination effects on CD4 cells after COVID-19. Study-wide context: Two recovered convalescent patients were sampled 16 days and one week pre-vaccination.

ViraFEST expansion of antigen-specific CD4+ T cells with viral peptide pools preceded sequencing. Culture proceeded for about ten days, and CD4+ T cells were then isolated. Infection dated between March and December 2020, before the Alpha, Beta and Delta variants reached the United States. Both day 3 and day 7 saw half the medium replaced with IL-2 medium. Study-level results: In the study, convalescent patients were few, and early post-infection timepoints were absent.

For this clone: Antigen specificity is unknown.

V dropped 5 bases and J dropped 5; count of bases not matched to a gene: 21. The germline CDR1 and CDR2 sequences are MGHRA and YSYEKL. CDR3 length equals 21 residues. Only in-frame clones appear in the TCRdb table, and some are missing; sequencing was by immunoSEQ multiplex PCR. The sample consists of more than 45,000 clones, 76% of them appearing once. The V and J genes are TRBV4-1 and TRBJ2-2; TRBD2 matches 12 bases. This TCR derives from a human donor who had a prior SARS-CoV-2 infection. The source material was CD4+ T cells from PBMCs cultured with HIV peptides, sampled before COVID-19 vaccination. Subset specified: HIV-1 Nef peptide pool negative control/reference culture. As DNA, the CDR3 is TGCGCCAGCAGCATTCAAACCTTGACTAGCGGGAGAGGGTTAGGAACCGGGGAGCTGTTTTTT. Protein product: CASSIQTLTSGRGLGTGELFF.